Following are 23 T cell receptor beta chains from one sample sequenced in a study of T cell repertoires in cytomegalovirus infection. Each CDR3 protein is one row after TCRdb ran MiXCR on the reads. This sample has over 300,000 distinct CDR3 sequences, with roughly a sixth found just once. The sample comprised PBMCs. These receptors were obtained from a human donor in good health (CMV status not recorded). Some clones in this sample may be carry-over from other donors' samples.

The chain has TRBV6-5 and TRBJ2-7; D tentatively reads TRBD1 or TRBD2 (5 bases each). The CDR3 totals 13 residues. V gave up 2 bases and J gave up 3 bases, with 8 bases separating them. The germline V gene encodes CDR1 MNHEY and CDR2 SVGAGI. The DNA for the CDR3 is TGTGCCAGCAGTTACGGGGACGTCTACGAGCAGTACTTC. Translating gives CASSYGDVYEQYF.

This clonotype was detected a few times. The chain uses TRBV2 and TRBJ2-1, with D unresolved. Germline-derived CDR1 and CDR2 are SNHLY and FYNNEI. The CDR3 covers 15 residues. V was shortened by 1 base and J by 8 bases, with 15 bases between the two germline ends. CDR3 residues: CASSEDGLLLDEQFF. For the CDR3, the DNA is TGTGCCAGCAGTGAAGACGGCCTACTGTTGGATGAGCAGTTCTTC.

On this clonotype: A much larger clonotype is one base distant, so this may be a read error. The chain joins TRBV7-2 to TRBJ2-5; tentative D call: TRBD2 (6 bases). The V end lost 5 bases, the J end lost 3 bases, and 16 bases lay between the germline ends. The CDR3 spans 15 residues. Germline loops: CDR1 SGHTA, CDR2 FQGNSA. In DNA, the CDR3 is TGTGCCAGCAGCGTAGACCGACTAGTTGAAGAGACCCAGTACTTC. It specifies CASSVDRLVEETQYF.

This clonotype was found many times. The gene calls are TRBV7-2 and TRBJ2-5; D may be TRBD2 (6 bases). CDR1 is SGHTA and CDR2 is FQGNSA in the germline V gene. This CDR3 spans 16 amino acids. The V end lost 1 base, the J end lost 1 base, and 13 bases lay between the germline ends. This chain's CDR3 is CASSLVYSGGQETQYF. CDR3 DNA sequence: TGTGCCAGCAGCTTAGTTTATAGCGGTGGCCAAGAGACCCAGTACTTC.

The chain has TRBV28 and TRBJ1-2, with D unclear. This CDR3 has 15 amino acids. Germline lookup yields CDR1 MDHEN and CDR2 SYDVKM. Trimming removed 3 bases at V and 8 bases at J, with 19 bases between. The CDR3 region is CASSFGSGPAGGYTF. The CDR3 DNA is TGTGCCAGCAGTTTCGGGAGTGGGCCCGCGGGGGGCTACACCTTC.

In this sample, this clonotype turned up a few times. Here the CDR3 reads CATRAPGTANTGELFF. The DNA for the CDR3 is TGTGCCACCAGGGCCCCCGGGACAGCGAACACCGGGGAGCTGTTTTTT. The J gene is TRBJ2-2, the V gene TRBV24-1; 7 bases line up with TRBD1. The CDR3 is 16 amino acids. Germline trimming cut 7 bases from V and 0 bases from J; bases unmatched to any gene: 7. Germline lookup yields CDR1 KGHDR and CDR2 SFDVKD.

This clonotype was counted many times. The chain carries TRBV6-1 and TRBJ2-3; either TRBD1 or TRBD2 may fit D (5 bases each). Per germline, CDR1 MNHNS and CDR2 SASEGT. The CDR3 is 15 amino acids. Trimming took 2 bases from V and 3 from J, leaving 12 bases between them. The CDR3 DNA sequence: TGTGCCAGCAGTGAATCTGGGGGTACAACAGATACGCAGTATTTT. It specifies CASSESGGTTDTQYF.

This clonotype was seen ten or more times. V usage is TRBV7-2 and J usage is TRBJ2-3; D may be TRBD2 (5 bases). There are 15 residues in the CDR3. The V end was cut by 0 bases, the J end by 1 base, with 8 bases between. Germline lookup yields CDR1 SGHTA and CDR2 FQGNSA. CDR3 bases: TGTGCCAGCAGCTTAGCTTTGGGAGGCACAGATACGCAGTATTTT. As protein: CASSLALGGTDTQYF.

This clonotype was observed at least ten times. The chain recombines TRBV7-2 with TRBJ1-6, with D maybe TRBD1 (5 bases). The CDR3 is 17 residues long. Trimming removed 5 bases from V and 3 bases from J, with 17 bases in between. Germline V CDR1 and CDR2: SGHTA, FQGNSA. CDR3 bases: TGTGCCAGCAGCCCAAATTCCGCAGGGAACTATAATTCACCCCTCCACTTT. The encoded protein is CASSPNSAGNYNSPLHF.

The sample holds many counts of this clonotype. The chain carries TRBV7-2 and TRBJ2-1, with a weak D call TRBD2 (6 bases). Trimming left V 5 bases short and J 11 bases short, with 19 bases between. This CDR3 is built from 14 residues. Germline V CDR1 and CDR2: SGHTA, FQGNSA. CDR3 protein: CASSLNLGTGKQFF. The CDR3, as DNA: TGTGCCAGCAGCCTTAATCTTGGGACTGGGAAGCAGTTCTTC.

This clonotype occurred many times. The V and J genes are TRBV7-2 and TRBJ2-1; perhaps TRBD1 as D (7 bases). Germline V gene lookup returns CDR1 SGHTA and CDR2 FQGNSA. The CDR3 runs 13 residues. The V and J ends lost 5 bases and 10 bases respectively, with 15 bases between them. The CDR3 DNA sequence: TGTGCCAGCAGCGCCACTCAGGGGGGAGAGCAGTTCTTC. As protein: CASSATQGGEQFF.

There are many counts of this clonotype. The chain recombines TRBV7-9 with TRBJ1-4, with D unclear. Between the trimmed V and J ends, which lost 5 bases and 7 bases, there was a span of 17 bases. The CDR3 extends over 15 amino acids. Per germline, CDR1 SEHNR and CDR2 FQNEAQ (reference sequence). CDR3: CASSVGNRGFEKLFF. The CDR3 DNA reads TGTGCCAGCAGCGTAGGGAATCGTGGGTTTGAAAAACTGTTTTTT.

The table lists this clonotype with many counts. The chain couples TRBV2 to TRBJ2-2; D gene unclear. Germline CDR1 reads SNHLY; CDR2 reads FYNNEI. CDR3 size: 16 residues. V lost 3 bases and J 1 base, leaving 12 bases between the germline ends. The CDR3 region is CASSENLSGNTGELFF. In DNA form, the CDR3 reads TGTGCCAGCAGTGAGAATCTGTCAGGGAACACCGGGGAGCTGTTTTTT.

In this sample, this clonotype turned up many times. The V call is TRBV28, the J call TRBJ1-2, with D perhaps matching TRBD1 (5 bases). Germline lookup yields CDR1 MDHEN and CDR2 SYDVKM. Trimming took off 1 base at V and 2 bases at J, with 5 bases between the two ends. This CDR3 contains 13 residues. CDR3 in amino acids: CASSLSGNYGYTF. The CDR3 bases are TGTGCCAGCAGTTTATCAGGGAACTATGGCTACACCTTC.

The V gene is TRBV4-2, the J gene TRBJ2-1; 7 bases agree with TRBD2. This CDR3 comprises 15 residues. Per germline, CDR1 LGHNA and CDR2 YNFKEQ. V gave up 5 bases and J gave up 4 bases; unmatched junction bases: 8. The CDR3: CASSTTSLSYNEQFF. CDR3 nucleotide sequence: TGTGCCAGCAGCACGACTAGCCTGTCATACAATGAGCAGTTCTTC.

This clonotype has more than one count but fewer than ten. The chain is built from TRBV4-1 and TRBJ1-2, with D hard to call. The CDR3 consists of 14 residues. Between the trimmed V and J ends, which lost 4 bases and 2 bases, there was a span of 11 bases. Germline V gene sequence: CDR1 MGHRA, CDR2 YSYEKL. The CDR3 DNA reads as TGCGCCAGCAGCCGGGAGGGAGTCAACTATGGCTACACCTTC. Its translation: CASSREGVNYGYTF.

V is TRBV10-3 and J is TRBJ1-1, with a tentative D call TRBD1 (6 bases). Germline values: CDR1 ENHRY, CDR2 SYGVKD. The CDR3 sequence is 17 residues long. V lost 4 bases and J 5 bases, leaving 23 bases between the germline ends. The CDR3 region has the DNA TGTGCCATCAGTGCAGCACCGGGACAAGTAGGAGGAACTGAAGCTTTCTTT. Its translation is CAISAAPGQVGGTEAFF.

This rearrangement joins TRBV7-9 to TRBJ1-4, with D possibly TRBD1 on 5 matching bases. The germline V gene encodes CDR1 SEHNR and CDR2 FQNEAQ (reference sequence). V was shortened by 3 bases and J by 4 bases, with 12 bases between the two germline ends. This CDR3 has 15 residues. The CDR3 coding sequence is TGTGCCAGCAGCTTGAGGGACGGAATTAATGAAAAACTGTTTTTT. Translated: CASSLRDGINEKLFF. The complete variable domain, with remaining parts taken from reference TRBV7-9 and TRBJ1-4, reads DTGVSQNPRHKITKRGQNVTFRCDPISEHNRLYWYRQTLGQGPEFLTYFQNEAQLEKSRLLSDRFSAERPKGSFSTLEIQRTEQGDSAMYLCASSLRDGINEKLFFGSGTQLSVL.

The gene calls are TRBV9 and TRBJ1-5, with D possibly being TRBD1 (5 bases). The V gene's germline CDR1 is SGDLS and CDR2 YYNGEE. V was cut by 3 bases and J by 0 bases, with 10 bases left in between. This CDR3 has 15 amino acids. CDR3 protein: CASSALGHSNQPQHF. DNA of the CDR3: TGTGCCAGCAGCGCCCTGGGGCATAGCAATCAGCCCCAGCATTTT. Combining the CDR3 with reference TRBV9 and TRBJ1-5 gives the whole variable domain DSGVTQTPKHLITATGQRVTLRCSPRSGDLSVYWYQQSLDQGLQFLIQYYNGEERAKGNILERFSAQQFPDLHSELNLSSLELGDSALYFCASSALGHSNQPQHFGDGTRLSIL.

This clonotype was recorded a few times. This sequence joins TRBV20-1 and TRBJ1-4, with D unresolved. There are 15 residues in the CDR3. Germline CDR1 is DFQATT and CDR2 is SNEGSKA (reference sequence). With 3 bases removed from V and 4 bases from J, the gap between germline ends came to 15 bases. CDR3 in amino acids: CSARDPGRINEKLFF. The CDR3 nucleotides read TGCAGTGCTAGGGATCCCGGACGGATTAATGAAAAACTGTTTTTT.

Only a few counts were recorded for this clonotype. The chain links TRBV3-1 to TRBJ1-1; D may be TRBD1 (5 bases). The V gene's germline CDR1 is LGHDT and CDR2 YNNKEL (reference sequence). CDR3 length equals 14 residues. The V end lost 4 bases, the J end lost 5 bases, and 14 bases lay between the germline ends. CDR3 nucleotides: TGTGCCAGCAGCCCCCAGGGATCTTTTACTGAAGCTTTCTTT. Translated: CASSPQGSFTEAFF.

V and J are TRBV12-3 or TRBV12-4 and TRBJ2-2, with unresolved D. The CDR3 is 13 residues long. Trimming shortened V by 5 bases and J by 2 bases, and 6 bases separated the two germline ends. The CDR3 is CASSNSNTGELFF. Written as DNA, the CDR3 is TGTGCCAGCAGTAACTCCAACACCGGGGAGCTGTTTTTT.

This sequence joins TRBV12-3 or TRBV12-4 and TRBJ2-2; the D call may be TRBD1 or TRBD2 (5 bases each). CDR3 length: 19 amino acids. V dropped 2 bases and J dropped 3 bases, with 22 bases sitting between them. CDR3 DNA: TGTGCCAGCAGTTTATCGCAGAGTGTACTGATGGGACACACCGGGGAGCTGTTTTTT. This sequence encodes CASSLSQSVLMGHTGELFF.